These 21 T cell receptor beta chains came from one sample sequenced in a study of tumor and adjacent non-tumor tissue in lung cancer. TCRbeta libraries were built with three rounds of nested PCR, modified from ARM-PCR. Each CDR3 protein gets one entry after TCRdb re-called the multiplex PCR reads with MiXCR. Of over 80,000 distinct CDR3 sequences in the sample, 65% to 80% are singletons; the top ten hold around a fifth. No cell sorting was done before RNA was extracted from the tissue. More than 3 cm separated this lung sample from the edge of the tumor. Sequenced material: distant non-tumor lung tissue. Receptor source: a woman between 45 and 60 years old with non-small cell lung cancer.

The chain uses TRBV7-2 and TRBJ2-6; D is uncertain. The CDR3 totals 15 residues. The V end was cut by 5 bases, the J end by 0 bases, with 8 bases between. Germline CDR1 is SGHTA and CDR2 is FQGNSA. CDR3 protein: CASSTGHSGANVLTF. The DNA for the CDR3 is TGTGCCAGCAGCACCGGTCACTCTGGGGCCAACGTCCTGACTTTC.

Worth noting for this clonotype: One end of the junction is discordant with germline, which a read error may explain. The CDR3 DNA follows: TGCAGGGCTAACCAGAACAGGGTAGTGGAAGGCTACACCTTC. Translating gives CRANQNRVVEGYTF. The rearrangement links TRBV20-1 to TRBJ1-2; tentatively, D is TRBD1 (6 bases). The V gene's germline CDR1 is DFQATT and CDR2 SNEGSKA (reference sequence). This CDR3 has 14 residues.

A remark on this clonotype: An end of the junction differs from the germline gene, which may be a read error. The genes are TRBV6-1 and TRBJ1-3; weak D call: TRBD1 (5 bases). This CDR3 is built from 13 residues. Germline CDR1 is MNHNS and CDR2 is SASEGT. CDR3 nucleotides: TGTGCCAGGAGTGGACACACCGTATACACCATATATTTT. It is translated as CARSGHTVYTIYF.

This clonotype occurred many times. This rearrangement joins TRBV24-1 to TRBJ1-2; no reliable D call. V lost 5 bases to trimming and J lost 3 bases, with 6 bases between them. Germline V gene data show CDR1 as KGHDR and CDR2 as SFDVKD. The CDR3 has 12 amino acids. The CDR3 loop reads CATSAPDYGYTF. The CDR3 coding sequence is TGTGCCACCAGTGCTCCAGACTATGGCTACACCTTC.

The chain links TRBV11-2 to TRBJ1-2, with TRBD1 as a possible D gene (5 bases). The CDR3 is made up of 15 amino acids. CDR1 is SGHAT and CDR2 is FQNNGV in the germline V gene. V was shortened by 1 base and J by 2 bases, with 11 bases between the two germline ends. The CDR3 bases are TGTGCCAGCAGCTTAGTGGGGGTCGCCAACTATGGCTACACCTTC. Translation: CASSLVGVANYGYTF.

The chain couples TRBV28 to TRBJ2-1; tentatively, D is TRBD1 (5 bases). The CDR3 has 15 residues. Trimming stripped 9 bases from V and 1 base from J, with 16 bases between. The V gene's germline CDR1 is MDHEN and CDR2 SYDVKM. CDR3 in DNA: TGTGCCAGTAATGCCAGGGCCTGGTCCTACAATGAGCAGTTCTTC. Amino acids: CASNARAWSYNEQFF.

This rearrangement joins TRBV12-3 or TRBV12-4 to TRBJ1-2, with D possibly matching TRBD1 (6 bases). Trimming removed 3 bases from V and 13 bases from J, with 24 bases in between. The CDR3 sequence is 15 residues long. CDR3 nucleotide sequence: TGTGCCAGCAGTTTTAGGTCCGGGACAAATCTATTACGCACCTTC. Translated: CASSFRSGTNLLRTF.

As regards this clonotype: Lacking the conserved final phenylalanine or tryptophan, this CDR3 likely reflects a read error. The genes are TRBV4-1 and TRBJ2-5; D is possibly TRBD1 (5 bases). Germline loops: CDR1 MGHRA, CDR2 YSYEKL. The CDR3 covers 18 residues. CDR3 sequence: CTSSQDLLLAGLEETQYL. The CDR3 coding sequence is TGCACCAGCAGCCAAGATCTATTATTGGCAGGGCTTGAAGAGACCCAGTACCTC.

Comment on this clonotype: A read error may account for a junction end that differs from germline. V gene TRBV10-3 combines with J gene TRBJ2-5; the match to TRBD2 covers 8 bases. Germline V CDR1 and CDR2: ENHRY, SYGVKD. The CDR3 extends over 14 amino acids. The CDR3 DNA reads TGTGTCATCAGTATAGCGGGGCCCCAAGAGACCCAATACTTC. Translation: CVISIAGPQETQYF.

Note on this clonotype: An end of the junction differs from the germline gene, which may be a read error. J is TRBJ2-3 and V is TRBV11-2, with D tentatively TRBD2 (6 bases). The CDR3 extends over 16 amino acids. Looked up from germline, CDR1 is SGHAT and CDR2 is FQNNGV. Here the CDR3 reads CASSIGLLTSTDAQYF. CDR3 nucleotide sequence: TGTGCCAGCAGCATAGGGCTCCTAACTAGCACAGATGCGCAGTATTTT.

Points on this clonotype: Compared with germline, one end of the junction differs, possibly owing to a read error. The rearrangement links TRBV11-2 to TRBJ2-1, with TRBD1 matching 9 bases. The CDR3 length is 16 residues. Germline values: CDR1 SGHAT, CDR2 FQNNGV. This CDR3 reads CTSSMEPGQGFSEQFF. CDR3 DNA sequence: TGTACCAGCAGCATGGAACCGGGACAGGGATTCAGTGAGCAGTTCTTC.

Comments on this clonotype: A much larger clone lies a single base off, so this may be a read error. The chain is built from TRBV4-2 and TRBJ2-1; 8 nucleotides align to TRBD2. Trimming removed 4 bases from V and 4 bases from J; junction bases left unmatched: 18. Germline loops: CDR1 LGHNA, CDR2 YNFKEQ. CDR3 length: 19 amino acids. The CDR3, as DNA: TGTGCCAGCAGCCCCCTGGCGGGGGAGGGGCGGGAGGCTTACAATGAGCAGTTCTTC. It is translated as CASSPLAGEGREAYNEQFF.

At least ten counts were recorded for this clonotype. The V gene is TRBV20-1, the J gene TRBJ1-6, with D unclear. The CDR3 spans 12 residues. In germline, CDR1 is DFQATT, CDR2 SNEGSKA (reference sequence). Trimming shortened V by 4 bases and J by 7 bases, and 8 bases separated the two germline ends. DNA for the CDR3: TGCAGTGCTAACGCCTTAAATTCACCCCTCCACTTT. Amino acids: CSANALNSPLHF.

In regard to this clonotype: Since the CDR3 does not end with the conserved phenylalanine or tryptophan, this likely comes from a read error. The limits of the CDR3 on the DNA are not certain, so only TCRdb's listed CDR3 is given. The rearrangement uses TRBV12-3 or TRBV12-4 and TRBJ2-1; no check of the table's D call, TRBD1, against the DNA was made. The CDR3 sequence runs 14 residues, both termini included. The CDR3 sequence: CASSGTGGYGEQSS.

This clonotype was counted a few times. At one end, the junction sequence differs from germline, possibly due to a read error. The chain combines TRBV5-1 with TRBJ1-5, with no clear D. The CDR3 contains 13 residues. Germline V gene data show CDR1 as SGHRS and CDR2 as YFSETQ. The CDR3 spells CASSLGTNQPHHF. The CDR3 DNA reads TGCGCCAGCAGCTTGGGCACGAATCAGCCCCACCATTTT.

A remark on this clonotype: Compared with germline, one end of the junction differs, possibly owing to a read error. This chain joins TRBV10-3 and TRBJ1-1, with D possibly being TRBD1 (5 bases). The CDR3 covers 15 residues. The germline CDR1 and CDR2 sequences are ENHRY and SYGVKD. CDR3 nucleotide sequence: TGTGCCATCAGTGAGTCGTCCAGGGAGAACACTGGAGCTTTCTTC. It is translated as CAISESSRENTGAFF.

This clonotype occurred many times. The chain links TRBV6-1 to TRBJ2-1; unclear D gene. Germline CDR1 reads MNHNS; CDR2 reads SASEGT. CDR3 length equals 14 residues. The V gene lost 8 bases and the J gene lost 0 bases, with 11 bases spanning the gap. CDR3 DNA: TGTGCCAGCGTGTCAGGTAGCTCCTACAATGAGCAGTTCTTC. Its translation: CASVSGSSYNEQFF.

The V call is TRBV10-3, the J call TRBJ2-7; 7 bases fit TRBD2. In germline, CDR1 is ENHRY, CDR2 SYGVKD. This CDR3 is 13 amino acids long. CDR3 coding DNA: TGTGCTGGATCAGTGGGAGGGCGCTACGAGCAGTACTTC. Its protein product is CAGSVGGRYEQYF.

Concerning this clonotype itself: One end of the junction varies from germline; a read error may be responsible. This sequence joins TRBV11-3 and TRBJ2-1; 8 bases are shared with TRBD2. The CDR3 consists of 17 residues. Germline CDR1 is SGHNT and CDR2 is YENEEA. Here the CDR3 reads CASRLGTSSSSYNEQLF. DNA of the CDR3: TGTGCCAGCAGGTTAGGGACTAGTAGCAGCTCCTACAATGAGCAGTTATTC.

As regards this clonotype: One junction end does not reproduce the germline sequence, and a read error may be involved. The CDR3 bases are TGTGCCAGTAGTTCCGCCTGGACTAGCGGTGTCTTTTACTTC. As protein: CASSSAWTSGVFYF. This chain uses TRBV12-3 or TRBV12-4 with TRBJ2-7; TRBD2 matches 10 bases. The CDR3 contains 14 residues.

Points on this clonotype: Compared with germline, one end of the junction differs, possibly owing to a read error. The chain uses TRBV29-1 and TRBJ1-1; no clear D. Germline-derived CDR1 and CDR2 are SQVTM and ANQGSEA. The CDR3 is 11 residues long. The CDR3, as DNA: TGCAGCATTGATGGGGAAACTGAAGCTTTCTTT. Translation gives CSIDGETEAFF.